Following are 32 T cell receptor beta chains from one sample sequenced in a study of T-cell reconstitution after alpha-beta-depleted transplantation in children. Unique molecular identifiers were incorporated when the TCRbeta library was constructed. TCRdb reanalysed the PCR reads using MiXCR and keeps one entry per CDR3 protein. The sample contains about 240,000 distinct CDR3 sequences, roughly 23% of which appear only once. The sequencing used PBMCs, collected before TCRalphabeta/CD19-depleted stem cell transplant. These TCRs come from a girl aged 2-15 years with Fanconi anemia, due to receive a stem cell transplant.

The chain uses TRBV3-1 and TRBJ2-3; 13 bases align to TRBD2. The germline CDR1 and CDR2 sequences are LGHDT and YNNKEL (reference sequence). Losses at the gene ends were 4 bases for V and 0 bases for J; bases not matched to a gene: 7. This CDR3 spans 18 amino acids. This chain's CDR3 is CASSLPTSGGPSTDTQYF. DNA of the CDR3: TGTGCCAGCAGCCTCCCGACTAGCGGGGGGCCTAGCACAGATACGCAGTATTTT.

This clonotype was recorded a few times. At one of its ends the junction is not consistent with the germline gene, which may arise from a read error. The chain uses TRBV20-1 and TRBJ2-5; a weak D match, TRBD1 (5 bases). CDR1 DFQATT and CDR2 SNEGSKA come from the germline V gene (reference sequence). The CDR3 covers 14 residues. The CDR3 protein is CSARGSGVEETQYF. The CDR3 region has the DNA TGCAGCGCTAGGGGATCAGGTGTTGAAGAGACCCAGTACTTC.

The chain joins TRBV5-1 to TRBJ1-1; possibly TRBD1 for D (6 bases). The CDR3 totals 15 residues. Per germline, CDR1 SGHRS and CDR2 YFSETQ. Trimming took off 1 base at V and 5 bases at J, with 15 bases between the two ends. The CDR3 sequence is CASSLIIGQNTEAFF. CDR3 DNA sequence: TGCGCCAGCAGCTTGATCATTGGACAGAATACTGAAGCTTTCTTT.

This clonotype was observed a few times. The rearrangement joins TRBV24-1 to TRBJ2-5; 9 bases are a match to TRBD2. Trimming cost V 4 bases and J 4 bases; bases outside gene matches: 3. The CDR3 has 14 amino acids. The germline V gene encodes CDR1 KGHDR and CDR2 SFDVKD. CDR3 DNA sequence: TGTGCCACCAGTGACCAACTAGCGGGAGAGACCCAGTACTTC. Its protein product is CATSDQLAGETQYF.

This clonotype has at least ten counts. This chain connects TRBV10-3 to TRBJ2-2; TRBD2 matches 9 bases. CDR3 length: 17 amino acids. The germline V gene encodes CDR1 ENHRY and CDR2 SYGVKD. V lost 4 bases, J lost 7 bases, and 13 bases stayed unmatched. The CDR3 sequence: CAISGNRASGIGGELFF. Here the CDR3 DNA reads TGTGCCATCAGTGGAAATAGGGCTAGCGGGATCGGCGGGGAGCTGTTTTTT.

The rearrangement uses TRBV23-1 and TRBJ2-7; D remains ambiguous. TRBV23-1 belongs to the ORF category, with a function that is uncertain. Trimming shortened V by 0 bases and J by 7 bases, and 22 bases separated the two germline ends. The CDR3 extends over 17 amino acids. DNA of the CDR3: TGCGCCAGCAGTCAATCGAAGTTAGGCTTGAGGCTTAGGGAGCAGTACTTC. This codes for CASSQSKLGLRLREQYF.

This clonotype was seen at least ten times. This chain uses TRBV7-2 with TRBJ2-7; D is unclear. V was trimmed by 4 bases and J by 1 base, leaving 17 bases between them. CDR3 length: 16 residues. The germline V gene has CDR1 SGHTA and CDR2 FQGNSA. As DNA, the CDR3 is TGTGCCAGCAGCTCAACACAGTCCGTGGGTTCCTACGAGCAGTACTTC. Protein sequence: CASSSTQSVGSYEQYF.

This clonotype was recorded at least ten times. The chain uses TRBV29-1 and TRBJ2-1; 10 bases are a match to TRBD1. V was pared by 4 bases and J by 5 bases, with 5 bases of the junction left unmatched. This CDR3 spans 14 amino acids. The germline gives CDR1 SQVTM, CDR2 ANQGSEA. In DNA, the CDR3 is TGCAGCGTTGCCGGGACAGGGGACCACAATGAGCAGTTCTTC. This sequence encodes CSVAGTGDHNEQFF.

This clonotype was recorded at least ten times. The chain couples TRBV20-1 to TRBJ2-2; D remains ambiguous. The CDR3 spans 13 residues. Germline CDR1 reads DFQATT; CDR2 reads SNEGSKA (reference sequence). The V end lost 1 base, the J end lost 0 bases, and 3 bases lay between the germline ends. In nucleotides, the CDR3 is TGCAGTGCTAGAGGCCCGAACACCGGGGAGCTGTTTTTT. Translation: CSARGPNTGELFF.

This clonotype was detected many times. This chain joins TRBV7-3 and TRBJ2-3; D is uncertain. The V end lost 3 bases, the J end lost 4 bases, and 8 bases lay between the germline ends. Germline CDR1 and CDR2: SGHTA and FQGTGA. The CDR3 runs to 13 residues. CDR3 sequence: CASSLFPADTQYF. The DNA of the CDR3 is TGTGCCAGCAGCTTGTTCCCCGCAGATACGCAGTATTTT. Full variable domain (missing parts from reference TRBV7-3 and TRBJ2-3): GAGVSQTPSNKVTEKGKYVELRCDPISGHTALYWYRQSLGQGPEFLIYFQGTGAADDSGLPNDRFFAVRPEGSVSTLKIQRTERGDSAVYLCASSLFPADTQYFGPGTRLTVL.

The genes are TRBV5-1 and TRBJ2-5, with 7 bases that match TRBD1. The CDR3 sequence is 16 residues long. Trimming removed 2 bases from V and 2 bases from J; junction bases left unmatched: 9. Germline V lookup: CDR1 SGHRS, CDR2 YFSETQ. The CDR3 sequence is CASSLPGQLLQETQYF. The CDR3 region has the DNA TGCGCCAGCAGCTTACCGGGACAGCTACTTCAAGAGACCCAGTACTTC. The full variable domain, with the rest looked up from reference TRBV5-1 and TRBJ2-5, is KAGVTQTPRYLIKTRGQQVTLSCSPISGHRSVSWYQQTPGQGLQFLFEYFSETQRNKGNFPGRFSGRQFSNSRSEMNVSTLELGDSALYLCASSLPGQLLQETQYFGPGTRLLVL.

J is TRBJ2-5 and V is TRBV15; D is tentatively TRBD1 or TRBD2 (5 bases each). The CDR3 is 13 amino acids. CDR1 and CDR2 (germline): LNHNV, YYDKDF (reference sequence). Trimming left V 0 bases short and J 7 bases short, with 9 bases between. CDR3 in amino acids: CATSREGVATQYF. CDR3 DNA sequence: TGTGCCACCAGCAGAGAGGGGGTAGCGACCCAGTACTTC.

This clonotype was recorded at least ten times. This chain uses TRBV12-3 or TRBV12-4 with TRBJ1-2, with TRBD1 as a possible D gene (6 bases). This CDR3 has 13 amino acids. The V gene lost 5 bases and the J gene lost 3 bases, with 10 bases spanning the gap. The CDR3 reads CASSTQGHYGYTF. The CDR3 region has the DNA TGTGCCAGCAGTACCCAGGGGCACTATGGCTACACCTTC.

This rearrangement joins TRBV6-5 to TRBJ2-1; D is unresolved. The CDR3 has 14 amino acids. Germline CDR1 MNHEY, CDR2 SVGAGI. Trimming took 3 bases from V and 4 from J, leaving 10 bases between them. CDR3 protein: CASSYGVGYNEQFF. CDR3 bases: TGTGCCAGCAGTTATGGGGTAGGGTACAATGAGCAGTTCTTC.

This clonotype showed up many times. This chain joins TRBV4-1 and TRBJ2-7; 15 bases line up with TRBD2. The CDR3 contains 15 residues. Unmatched junction bases numbered 4, after V lost 7 bases and J lost 3 bases. CDR1 MGHRA and CDR2 YSYEKL come from the germline V gene. The CDR3 sequence: CASNQGLAGGYEQYF. In DNA form, the CDR3 reads TGCGCCAGCAACCAGGGACTAGCGGGAGGCTACGAGCAGTACTTC.

This clonotype was recorded many times. This chain links TRBV19 with TRBJ2-1; D call uncertain. CDR3 length: 11 amino acids. Between the trimmed V and J ends, which lost 3 bases and 10 bases, there was a span of 7 bases. The germline V gene encodes CDR1 LNHDA and CDR2 SQIVND (reference sequence). The CDR3 coding sequence is TGTGCCAGTAGTATGCTGGAGGAGCAGTTCTTC. It yields the protein CASSMLEEQFF. The full variable domain, with the rest looked up from reference TRBV19 and TRBJ2-1, is DGGITQSPKYLFRKEGQNVTLSCEQNLNHDAMYWYRQDPGQGLRLIYYSQIVNDFQKGDIAEGYSVSREKKESFPLTVTSAQKNPTAFYLCASSMLEEQFFGPGTRLTVL.

This clonotype was detected only a few times. This chain joins TRBV7-9 and TRBJ1-2; possibly TRBD1 for D (6 bases). This CDR3 has 15 amino acids. CDR1 is SEHNR, CDR2 FQNEAQ, per germline (reference sequence). V was clipped by 5 bases and J by 6 bases, with 19 bases between them. This CDR3 reads CASSIGTWSYNGYTF. CDR3 nucleotide sequence: TGTGCCAGCAGCATCGGGACATGGAGCTACAATGGCTACACCTTC.

DNA of the CDR3: TGTGCCAGCAGCTTAGAATATTCCACAGATACGCAGTATTTT. Translation gives CASSLEYSTDTQYF. This chain uses TRBV7-6 with TRBJ2-3; unclear D gene. Germline V gene sequence: CDR1 SGHVS, CDR2 FNYEAQ. V was trimmed by 1 base and J by 2 bases, leaving 7 bases between them. This CDR3 contains 14 residues.

Comments on this clonotype: Relative to the germline gene, one junction end is altered; a read error may explain this. This chain joins TRBV15 and TRBJ2-3; 10 positions match TRBD2. This CDR3 is 14 amino acids long. Germline V CDR1 and CDR2: LNHNV, YYDKDF (reference sequence). The CDR3 region has the DNA TGTGCCACCAGTAGAGCGGGGGGGCTAGATACGCAGTATTTT. Residues: CATSRAGGLDTQYF. The variable domain in full, with the rest retrieved from reference TRBV15 and TRBJ2-3, is DAMVIQNPRYQVTQFGKPVTLSCSQTLNHNVMYWYQQKSSQAPKLLFHYYDKDFNNEADTPDNFQSRRPNTSFCFLDIRSPGLGDTAMYLCATSRAGGLDTQYFGPGTRLTVL.

This rearrangement joins TRBV11-2 to TRBJ2-3, with D perhaps given as TRBD1 or TRBD2 (5 bases each). The CDR3 length is 16 residues. Between the trimmed V and J ends, which lost 5 bases and 1 base, there was a span of 16 bases. Per germline, CDR1 SGHAT and CDR2 FQNNGV. CDR3 sequence reads: CASSPYMGRRTDTQYF. CDR3 in DNA: TGTGCCAGCAGCCCCTATATGGGACGGCGCACAGATACGCAGTATTTT. The full variable domain, in which reference TRBV11-2 and TRBJ2-3 provide the parts outside the CDR3, is EAGVAQSPRYKIIEKRQSVAFWCNPISGHATLYWYQQILGQGPKLLIQFQNNGVVDDSQLPKDRFSAERLKGVDSTLKIQPAKLEDSAVYLCASSPYMGRRTDTQYFGPGTRLTVL.

This clonotype was counted only a few times. The chain joins TRBV29-1 to TRBJ2-7; D might be TRBD1 (6 bases). Trimming removed 4 bases from V and 3 bases from J, with 13 bases in between. CDR1 is SQVTM and CDR2 is ANQGSEA in the germline V gene. This CDR3 is built from 13 residues. The CDR3 DNA reads TGCAGCGTTGGGTCGCCGACAGGCTACGAGCAGTACTTC. Translating gives CSVGSPTGYEQYF.

This clonotype has a count of ten or more. The rearrangement uses TRBV20-1 and TRBJ2-1; 15 positions match TRBD2. V shed 0 bases, J shed 4 bases, and the junction held 4 bases outside the gene matches. CDR3 length: 17 residues. Germline values: CDR1 DFQATT, CDR2 SNEGSKA (reference sequence). CDR3 DNA sequence: TGCAGTGCTAGAGATCGGACTAGCGGGGGGGCGTACAATGAGCAGTTCTTC. It is translated as CSARDRTSGGAYNEQFF.

The sample holds many counts of this clonotype. The chain recombines TRBV29-1 with TRBJ1-2; no clear D gene. V was shortened by 3 bases and J by 8 bases, with 10 bases between the two germline ends. CDR1 and CDR2 (germline): SQVTM, ANQGSEA. This CDR3 is 11 amino acids long. The CDR3: CSVEEGWGYTF. The CDR3 DNA sequence: TGCAGCGTTGAGGAAGGGTGGGGCTACACCTTC.

This clonotype has ten or more counts. The chain links TRBV7-8 to TRBJ2-7; TRBD1 or TRBD2 may be the D gene (6 bases each). This CDR3 is built from 15 residues. V lost 2 bases to trimming and J lost 2 bases, with 13 bases between them. In germline, CDR1 is SGHVS, CDR2 FQNEAQ. This chain's CDR3 is CASSLRGLVTYEQYF. CDR3 coding DNA: TGTGCCAGCAGCTTACGGGGGCTAGTCACCTACGAGCAGTACTTC.

This clonotype has a handful of counts. V usage is TRBV29-1 and J usage is TRBJ2-1, with 9 nucleotides matching TRBD2. The CDR3 extends over 14 amino acids. Looked up from germline, CDR1 is SQVTM and CDR2 is ANQGSEA. V was pared by 6 bases and J by 9 bases, with 12 bases of the junction left unmatched. The CDR3: CSVLVTTSGPEQFF. For the CDR3, the DNA is TGCAGCGTCTTAGTAACGACTAGCGGTCCTGAGCAGTTCTTC.

The sample holds many counts of this clonotype. CDR3 in amino acids: CATSDSGRITDTQYF. The CDR3 DNA is TGTGCCACCAGTGATTCGGGACGGATCACAGATACGCAGTATTTT. The rearrangement uses TRBV24-1 and TRBJ2-3; D assignment may be TRBD1 or TRBD2 (5 bases each). This CDR3 is built from 15 residues. V lost 2 bases, J lost 2 bases, and 10 bases lay in between. The germline V gene has CDR1 KGHDR and CDR2 SFDVKD.

This clonotype was detected many times. The gene calls are TRBV12-3 or TRBV12-4 and TRBJ2-2; TRBD2 is a possible D gene (7 bases). Trimming shortened V by 3 bases and J by 3 bases, and 23 bases separated the two germline ends. The CDR3 sequence is 19 residues long. The CDR3 DNA reads as TGTGCCAGCAGTTTCGGGAGGTTCTTGGCGGGGGCCCACACCGGGGAGCTGTTTTTT. Translating it yields CASSFGRFLAGAHTGELFF.

This clonotype has only a few counts. The V gene is TRBV5-1, the J gene TRBJ1-6; D call uncertain. The CDR3 contains 16 residues. V was trimmed by 4 bases and J by 4 bases, leaving 15 bases between them. Germline V CDR1 and CDR2: SGHRS, YFSETQ. The CDR3 DNA sequence: TGCGCCAGCAGCGACGTCGGGGTGGCTTATAATTCACCCCTCCACTTT. Residues: CASSDVGVAYNSPLHF.

Details on this clonotype: An end of the junction does not agree with germline; a read error may underlie this. The rearrangement uses TRBV23-1 and TRBJ2-7; TRBD2 is a possible D gene (5 bases). Being an ORF, TRBV23-1 has a function that is uncertain. This CDR3 is 17 amino acids long. CDR3 sequence: CARSQSTSSNPPYEQYF. The CDR3 DNA reads as TGCGCCAGAAGTCAATCTACTAGTTCCAACCCTCCCTACGAGCAGTACTTC.

This clonotype appeared many times. V and J are TRBV5-5 and TRBJ2-1; the D is unclear. Germline values: CDR1 SGHKS, CDR2 YYEKEE (reference sequence). Trimming left V 2 bases short and J 4 bases short, with 13 bases between. This CDR3 comprises 15 residues. The CDR3 DNA sequence: TGTGCCAGCAGCTTCTGGCAGGACCCTTACAATGAGCAGTTCTTC. Its translation: CASSFWQDPYNEQFF.

The genes are TRBV6-2 or TRBV6-3 and TRBJ2-7; TRBD2 might be the D (5 bases). The CDR3 sequence is 15 residues long. CDR1 and CDR2 from the germline V gene are MNHEY and SVGEGT. Trimming removed 6 bases from V and 0 bases from J, with 15 bases in between. Here the CDR3 DNA reads TGTGCCAGCAGGACTCGGGGTTCCTTCTCCTACGAGCAGTACTTC. Encoded protein: CASRTRGSFSYEQYF.

This clonotype was seen once. This sequence joins TRBV20-1 and TRBJ2-3; maybe TRBD1 (5 bases). V lost 6 bases to trimming and J lost 10 bases, with 17 bases between them. This CDR3 has 12 residues. Germline V gene lookup returns CDR1 DFQATT and CDR2 SNEGSKA (reference sequence). As DNA, the CDR3 is TGCAGTGCGAACAGGTGGCCACCGGCGCAGTATTTT. Its translation is CSANRWPPAQYF.